Each of the 8 T cell receptor beta chains below was sequenced from the same sample in a study of T cells expressing NK-cell markers. TCRdb derives one entry per CDR3 protein from the 5' RACE reads, leaving out DNA. The sample's table shows about 260,000 distinct CDR3 sequences. Sequencing was done on a sample of blood T cells: a sorted CD56 or NKG2C T cell subset, CD4+ or CD8+ T cells, or bulk PBMC T cells (not recorded which). The receptor source for this set is a woman aged 18 to 75 in good health.

V gene TRBV7-2 combines with J gene TRBJ1-1; TCRdb designates TRBD1, a call that cannot be tested without DNA. Germline loops: CDR1 SGHTA, CDR2 FQGNSA. This CDR3 has 14 amino acids. The CDR3 reads CASSLFPDSTEAFF. Variable domain in full (rest from reference TRBV7-2 and TRBJ1-1): GAGVSQSPSNKVTEKGKDVELRCDPISGHTALYWYRQSLGQGLEFLIYFQGNSAPDKSGLPSDRFSAERTGGSVSTLTIQRTQQEDSAVYLCASSLFPDSTEAFFGQGTRLTVV.

The rearrangement links TRBV28 to TRBJ2-1; TCRdb gives TRBD2 as the D gene, but with no DNA this cannot be confirmed. Per germline, CDR1 MDHEN and CDR2 SYDVKM. The CDR3 loop spans 15 amino acids. The CDR3 loop reads CASSLRLARLAEQFF.

The chain employs TRBV7-2 and TRBJ2-7; the TCRdb D gene call, TRBD2, has no DNA to confirm it. CDR3 length: 14 amino acids. Germline CDR1 is SGHTA and CDR2 is FQGNSA. The CDR3 protein is CASSSQAGGYEQYF.

The chain carries TRBV7-8 and TRBJ1-3. Germline loops: CDR1 SGHVS, CDR2 FQNEAQ. The CDR3 has 15 amino acids. The CDR3: CASSADTVPGNTIYF.

The genes are TRBV12-3 or TRBV12-4 and TRBJ1-1; the D call from TCRdb, TRBD1, cannot be confirmed without DNA. The CDR3 runs to 14 residues. This chain's CDR3 is CASTTGGVNTEAFF.

This chain joins TRBV12-3 or TRBV12-4 and TRBJ2-6. The CDR3 spans 15 residues. CDR3 loop: CASTLRISGANVLTF.

V usage is TRBV3-1 and J usage is TRBJ2-3; with no DNA, the TCRdb D assignment of TRBD2 cannot be verified. Germline V lookup: CDR1 LGHDT, CDR2 YNNKEL (reference sequence). The length of the CDR3 is 16 residues. The CDR3 protein is CASSGLAGRRVDTQYF.

This chain's CDR3 is CASSLALQGLNTGELFF. The rearrangement uses TRBV5-1 and TRBJ2-2; TCRdb indicates TRBD1, and absent DNA this call remains unverified. The CDR3 sequence is 17 residues long. Germline assignment: CDR1 SGHRS and CDR2 YFSETQ.